The 11 T cell receptor beta chains given below trace back to one sample, sequenced in a study of shared clonotypes between healthy human individuals. Here immunoSEQ multiplex PCR was the method, and the copy in TCRdb shows in-frame clones only, minus some. The sample includes 980,000 or so clones, 76% seen only once; the top ten take about 1.5%. The specimen sequenced was memory CD4+ T cells sorted from blood. The sample's subset: CD45RA-negative fraction. Receptors originate from a man aged 18 to 30 in good health.

The chain couples TRBV5-1 to TRBJ2-2, with 9 bases identical to TRBD2. Germline V gives CDR1 SGHRS, CDR2 YFSETQ. V trimming: 0 bases; J trimming: 0 bases; junction bases outside the gene matches: 15. The CDR3 loop spans 21 amino acids. Written as DNA, the CDR3 is TGCGCCAGCAGCTTGGATGAGCAGGAGCTAGCGGGGCTACCGAACACCGGGGAGCTGTTTTTT. Its translation: CASSLDEQELAGLPNTGELFF.

This clone has a handful of counts. The genes are TRBV7-8 and TRBJ1-6; 8 positions match TRBD1. Germline V gene lookup returns CDR1 SGHVS and CDR2 FQNEAQ. The ends lost 0 bases at V and 7 bases at J; junction bases unmatched: 2. The CDR3 totals 15 residues. In DNA form, the CDR3 reads TGTGCCAGCAGCTTAGCGCGACAGGGGAATTCACCCCTCCACTTT. Its translation: CASSLARQGNSPLHF. Full variable domain (outside the CDR3, taken from reference TRBV7-8 and TRBJ1-6): GAGVSQSPRYKVAKRGQDVALRCDPISGHVSLFWYQQALGQGPEFLTYFQNEAQLDKSGLPSDRFFAERPEGSVSTLKIQRTQQEDSAVYLCASSLARQGNSPLHFGNGTRLTVT.

Comments on this clone: Other DNA sequences in the same sample also yield this CDR3. The rearrangement links TRBV7-9 to TRBJ1-4; D is possibly TRBD1 (5 bases). The CDR3 has 15 amino acids. Trimming took off 0 bases at V and 4 bases at J, with 9 bases between the two ends. Germline CDR1 reads SEHNR; CDR2 reads FQNEAQ (reference sequence). CDR3 in amino acids: CASSLALGGNEKLFF. CDR3 nucleotide sequence: TGTGCCAGCAGCTTAGCGCTGGGGGGTAATGAAAAACTGTTTTTT. Full variable domain (remainder filled in from reference TRBV7-9 and TRBJ1-4): DTGVSQNPRHKITKRGQNVTFRCDPISEHNRLYWYRQTLGQGPEFLTYFQNEAQLEKSRLLSDRFSAERPKGSFSTLEIQRTEQGDSAMYLCASSLALGGNEKLFFGSGTQLSVL.

There are a few counts of this clone. The chain is built from TRBV18 and TRBJ1-1, with a possible D match to TRBD1 (5 bases). The CDR3 has 13 residues. V lost 6 bases and J 8 bases, leaving 16 bases between the germline ends. In germline, CDR1 is KGHSH, CDR2 LQKENI. CDR3 sequence reads: CASSIMGLREAFF. The CDR3 DNA reads TGTGCCAGCTCCATAATGGGGCTACGGGAAGCTTTCTTT.

Written as DNA, the CDR3 is TGTGCCAGCAGCCCCGGGACAGGAGGAAACACCATATATTTT. Translated: CASSPGTGGNTIYF. V gene TRBV7-6 combines with J gene TRBJ1-3; 8 positions agree with TRBD1. The J segment lost 4 bases and the V segment lost 5 bases, leaving 4 bases of the junction unmatched. The V gene's germline CDR1 is SGHVS and CDR2 FNYEAQ. The CDR3 is 14 amino acids.

The rearrangement joins TRBV27 to TRBJ1-3; D unresolved. Trimming removed 3 bases from V and 0 bases from J, with 3 bases in between. The CDR3 is 13 amino acids. CDR1 is MNHEY, CDR2 SMNVEV, per germline (reference sequence). CDR3 protein: CASSFNSGNTIYF. CDR3 bases: TGTGCCAGCAGTTTTAACTCTGGAAACACCATATATTTT.

The rearrangement links TRBV7-2 to TRBJ1-2; unclear D gene. There are 14 residues in the CDR3. The V end was cut by 5 bases, the J end by 1 base, with 11 bases between. Per the germline V gene, CDR1 is SGHTA and CDR2 is FQGNSA. CDR3 DNA: TGTGCCAGCAGCCCCCACGGATATAACTATGGCTACACCTTC. This gives the protein CASSPHGYNYGYTF.

This clone was observed a handful of times. V gene TRBV7-9 combines with J gene TRBJ1-1; D gene ambiguous. Germline lookup yields CDR1 SEHNR and CDR2 FQNEAQ (reference sequence). This CDR3 region has 14 residues. The V end lost 5 bases, the J end lost 2 bases, and 12 bases lay between the germline ends. The CDR3 region has the DNA TGTGCCAGCAGCCCCGAATGGATTAACACTGAAGCTTTCTTT. Encoded protein: CASSPEWINTEAFF. The variable domain in full, with the rest retrieved from reference TRBV7-9 and TRBJ1-1, is DTGVSQNPRHKITKRGQNVTFRCDPISEHNRLYWYRQTLGQGPEFLTYFQNEAQLEKSRLLSDRFSAERPKGSFSTLEIQRTEQGDSAMYLCASSPEWINTEAFFGQGTRLTVV.

The V call is TRBV2, the J call TRBJ2-5; no clear D gene. Germline CDR1 reads SNHLY; CDR2 reads FYNNEI. The CDR3 loop spans 13 amino acids. V lost 4 bases, J lost 2 bases, and 8 bases lay in between. The CDR3 DNA is TGTGCCAGCAGTGTACTTATTCAAGAGACCCAGTACTTC. This sequence encodes CASSVLIQETQYF.

This chain uses TRBV11-2 with TRBJ2-5, with D unclear. In germline, CDR1 is SGHAT, CDR2 FQNNGV. The germline V and J ends were trimmed by 3 bases and 2 bases, with 7 bases remaining between them. The CDR3 contains 13 residues. The CDR3 protein is CASSLLQQETQYF. The CDR3 coding sequence is TGTGCCAGCAGCTTGTTGCAGCAAGAGACCCAGTACTTC. The full variable domain, with the rest looked up from reference TRBV11-2 and TRBJ2-5, is EAGVAQSPRYKIIEKRQSVAFWCNPISGHATLYWYQQILGQGPKLLIQFQNNGVVDDSQLPKDRFSAERLKGVDSTLKIQPAKLEDSAVYLCASSLLQQETQYFGPGTRLLVL.

Only a few counts were recorded for this clone. The chain is built from TRBV19 and TRBJ1-6; D is ambiguous. Trimming left V 5 bases short and J 9 bases short, with 11 bases between. The length of the CDR3 is 13 residues. Germline CDR1 LNHDA, CDR2 SQIVND (reference sequence). The CDR3, as DNA: TGTGCCAGTAGTGGGGAGGGCCCTTCACCCCTCCACTTT. The encoded protein is CASSGEGPSPLHF.